The rows below give T cell receptor beta chains drawn from one sample of a study of blood T cell repertoires in COVID-19. Profiling relied on immunoSEQ multiplex PCR, and the TCRdb table lists in-frame clones only, not all of them. The table records some 150,000 clones, under 90% of them present only once. Sequenced input: peripheral blood. These receptors were obtained from a man between 60 and 75 years old with acute or convalescent COVID-19. Each CDR3 is given with its conserved first and last residue. The D gene is left open where the match is weak. Part of the rows lack a size; the others show once, few, many or a class for expanded clones.

CDR3aa | CDR3nt | v_gene | d_gene | abundance | j_gene
CASSLDNRGVAGEKLFF | TGTGCCAGCAGCTTAGACAACAGGGGGGTCGCAGGTGAAAAACTGTTTTTT | TRBV5-5 | TRBD1 | NA | TRBJ1-4
CASSLASPGNEKLFF | TGCGCCAGCAGCTTGGCCAGTCCAGGGAATGAAAAACTGTTTTTT | TRBV5-1 | NA | NA | TRBJ1-4
CASRPGQGGTGELFF | TGTGCCAGCAGACCGGGACAGGGAGGGACCGGGGAGCTGTTTTTT | TRBV7-9 | TRBD1 | NA | TRBJ2-2
CASSLQGWASGIDTQYF | TGTGCCAGCAGTTTACAGGGCTGGGCTAGCGGAATTGATACGCAGTATTTT | TRBV28 | TRBD2 | NA | TRBJ2-3
CASSPGDGPIYGYTF | TGTGCCAGCAGCCCGGGGGACGGCCCAATCTATGGCTACACCTTC | TRBV7-2 | NA | NA | TRBJ1-2
CASSLTGRAGGETQYF | TGTGCCAGCAGCTTAACGGGGAGAGCGGGAGGAGAGACCCAGTACTTC | TRBV7-3 | TRBD2 | NA | TRBJ2-5
CASSLYRGQSEYF | TGTGCCAGCAGTTTGTACAGGGGACAGTCGGAGTACTTC | TRBV12-3/TRBV12-4 | TRBD1 | NA | TRBJ2-5
CASSQDRGSYGYTF | TGTGCCAGCAGCCAAGATCGGGGTTCGTATGGCTACACCTTC | TRBV14 | NA | NA | TRBJ1-2
CASSQGQSSNEQFF | TGTGCCAGCAGCCAGGGACAGTCCAGCAATGAGCAGTTCTTC | TRBV3-1/TRBV3-2 | TRBD1 | NA | TRBJ2-1
CASSMDRGNIQYF | TGTGCCAGTAGTATGGACAGGGGAAACATTCAGTACTTC | TRBV19 | TRBD1 | few | TRBJ2-4
CASSLRPANDGYTF | TGTGCCAGCAGCCTGAGGCCGGCTAATGATGGCTACACCTTC | TRBV2 | NA | NA | TRBJ1-2
CASSHLQGGVSYEQYF | TGTGCCAGCAGCCACCTACAGGGGGGAGTAAGCTACGAGCAGTACTTC | TRBV4-2 | TRBD1 | NA | TRBJ2-7
CAWSPAGINTGELFF | TGTGCCTGGAGTCCAGCCGGGATAAACACCGGGGAGCTGTTTTTT | TRBV30 | NA | NA | TRBJ2-2
CASSPGQLNTEAFF | TGTGCCAGCAGTCCGGGACAGTTGAACACTGAAGCTTTCTTT | TRBV2 | TRBD1 | NA | TRBJ1-1
CASSPLRLAGGNEQFF | TGTGCCAGCAGCCCTCTGCGGCTAGCGGGAGGAAATGAGCAGTTCTTC | TRBV5-5 | TRBD2 | NA | TRBJ2-1
CASSAGLTSDIQYF | TGTGCCAGCAGCGCCGGACTGACTTCGGACATTCAGTACTTC | TRBV9 | NA | NA | TRBJ2-4
CASSLQLDTQYF | TGTGCCAGCAGTTTACAATTAGATACGCAGTATTTT | TRBV28 | NA | few | TRBJ2-3
CASSETGTARSTQYF | TGTGCCAGCAGCGAAACCGGGACAGCTCGAAGCACGCAGTATTTT | TRBV9 | TRBD1 | once | TRBJ2-3
CASTRTGEGTEAFF | TGTGCCAGCACGAGAACGGGGGAGGGCACTGAAGCTTTCTTT | TRBV2 | NA | NA | TRBJ1-1
CASSQTPSGGAYNEQFF | TGCGCCAGCAGCCAAACCCCTAGCGGGGGGGCTTACAATGAGCAGTTCTTC | TRBV4-1 | TRBD2 | NA | TRBJ2-1
CASSLDLCSGASEQYF | TGTGCCAGCAGTCTCGATCTTTGTTCGGGAGCCAGCGAGCAGTACTTC | TRBV3-1/TRBV3-2 | NA | NA | TRBJ2-7
CASSPQGALYEQYF | TGTGCCAGCAGTCCCCAGGGGGCCCTCTACGAGCAGTACTTC | TRBV6-2/TRBV6-3 | TRBD1 | NA | TRBJ2-7
CASSVEQLNTGELFF | TGTGCCAGCAGCGTAGAACAGCTGAACACCGGGGAGCTGTTTTTT | TRBV9 | NA | NA | TRBJ2-2
CAISVERGGNEQFF | TGTGCCATCAGCGTAGAAAGAGGGGGAAATGAGCAGTTCTTC | TRBV10-3 | NA | NA | TRBJ2-1
CASSLSSEADTQYF | TGCGCCAGCAGTTTGTCTAGCGAGGCAGATACGCAGTATTTT | TRBV5-1 | NA | NA | TRBJ2-3
CASSPSRGQMNTEAFF | TGCGCCAGCAGCCCCTCGAGGGGACAAATGAACACTGAAGCTTTCTTT | TRBV5-1 | NA | NA | TRBJ1-1
CSVEVAVREQFF | TGCAGCGTTGAAGTGGCGGTGCGGGAGCAGTTCTTC | TRBV29-1 | NA | few | TRBJ2-1
CASSSLGTDYGYTF | TGTGCCAGCAGCTCATTGGGGACAGACTATGGCTACACCTTC | TRBV11-2 | TRBD1 | NA | TRBJ1-2
CASSPVRGQYF | TGTGCCAGCAGCCCGGTACGGGGGCAGTACTTC | TRBV6-5 | NA | once | TRBJ2-7
CASGITRIGGDTQYF | TGTGCCAGCGGAATCACTAGGATCGGGGGAGATACGCAGTATTTT | TRBV6-6 | NA | NA | TRBJ2-3
CASSSDRGLEAFF | TGTGCCAGCAGTTCGGACAGGGGACTTGAAGCTTTCTTT | TRBV6-2/TRBV6-3 | TRBD1 | NA | TRBJ1-1
CASSQLAGRNEQFF | TGTGCCAGCAGCCAACTAGCGGGAAGGAATGAGCAGTTCTTC | TRBV6-5 | TRBD2 | NA | TRBJ2-1
CASSGAAPNSPLHF | TGCGCCAGCAGCGGGGCAGCCCCTAATTCACCCCTCCACTTT | TRBV4-3 | NA | NA | TRBJ1-6
CASSPKRDSGANVLTF | TGTGCCAGCTCACCAAAGAGGGACTCTGGGGCCAACGTCCTGACTTTC | TRBV18 | NA | NA | TRBJ2-6
CASSLRTGIKLFF | TGTGCCAGTAGCCTGAGGACAGGCATAAAACTGTTTTTT | TRBV19 | TRBD1 | NA | TRBJ1-4
CASSSGGAAEHEQYF | TGTGCCAGCAGCTCCGGGGGGGCCGCGGAGCACGAGCAGTACTTC | TRBV6-2/TRBV6-3 | TRBD2 | NA | TRBJ2-7
CASSSGTLSEGYTF | TGTGCCAGCAGCTCCGGGACACTCTCAGAGGGCTACACCTTC | TRBV3-1/TRBV3-2 | NA | once | TRBJ1-2
CASTGGAGGYTF | TGTGCCAGTACAGGGGGCGCGGGTGGCTACACCTTC | TRBV19 | TRBD1 | NA | TRBJ1-2
CASSPQGQPLNYGYTF | TGTGCCAGCTCACCACAAGGACAGCCACTCAACTATGGCTACACCTTC | TRBV18 | NA | NA | TRBJ1-2
CASRRDGPYEQYF | TGTGCCAGCCGGCGGGACGGGCCCTACGAGCAGTACTTC | TRBV28 | NA | few | TRBJ2-7
CASRKGQGGEKLFF | TGTGCCAGCAGGAAGGGACAGGGGGGGGAAAAACTGTTTTTT | TRBV28 | TRBD1 | NA | TRBJ1-4
CASSLTRSQGGADTQYF | TGTGCCAGCAGCTTAACGCGTTCCCAGGGGGGCGCAGATACGCAGTATTTT | TRBV7-3 | NA | once | TRBJ2-3
CASSSYSSYEQYF | TGTGCCAGCAGTTCCTACAGTTCCTACGAGCAGTACTTC | TRBV7-2 | NA | NA | TRBJ2-7
CATRGQGVTGELFF | TGTGCCACCAGGGGACAGGGGGTTACCGGGGAGCTGTTTTTT | TRBV24-1 | TRBD1 | NA | TRBJ2-2
CASRSEGNQPQHF | TGTGCCAGCAGATCCGAGGGCAATCAGCCCCAGCATTTT | TRBV2 | NA | NA | TRBJ1-5
CASSQYILAGGGTGELFF | TGTGCCAGCAGCCAATACATACTAGCGGGAGGGGGCACCGGGGAGCTGTTTTTT | TRBV7-2 | TRBD2 | NA | TRBJ2-2
CASSTGTVDEQFF | TGTGCCAGTAGTACCGGGACAGTGGATGAGCAGTTCTTC | TRBV19 | TRBD1 | NA | TRBJ2-1
CASTLGGEQYF | TGTGCCAGCACATTAGGGGGCGAGCAGTACTTC | TRBV28 | NA | few | TRBJ2-7
CASSRSMGLAGVAYNEQFF | TGTGCCAGCAGCAGATCAATGGGACTAGCGGGAGTTGCCTACAATGAGCAGTTCTTC | TRBV11-2 | TRBD2 | NA | TRBJ2-1
CASTLAGNYGYTF | TGTGCCAGTACCCTGGCAGGGAACTATGGCTACACCTTC | TRBV19 | NA | NA | TRBJ1-2